This T cell receptor beta chain was profiled in a study of T cell clones after liver transplantation (dated by TCRdb to the late 2010s). With respect to the entire study: Samples were obtained from ITN030ST, a randomized trial in which withdrawal of immunosuppression was attempted within 2 years of liver transplantation. Donor-reactive T cell clones were identified using TCRbeta sequencing after a pre-transplant mixed lymphocyte reaction and were then followed in post-transplant blood. As an antigen-independent comparator for the donor-reactive sequences, third party-reactive TCRbeta sequences from pre-transplant MLRs were identified as well. Of the eight recipients, three were HCV-positive, while the remaining recipients had been transplanted for non-autoimmune, non-viral indications. Subjects received no induction therapy and standard immunosuppression until randomization at 12-24 months post-transplant. Tolerance was defined as complete immunosuppression withdrawal for at least one year with no rise in liver enzymes beyond twice the upper limit of normal. Blood samples were collected pre-transplant, pre-randomization before withdrawal, and post-randomization after either complete withdrawal or failed withdrawal. A cohort of 8 liver transplant recipients was studied, of whom 3 were classified as tolerant and 5 as non-tolerant.

From a lookup of the germline V gene, CDR1 and CDR2 are KGHSH and LQKENI. V sheds 0 bases and J sheds 0 bases, leaving 14 bases between their ends. The CDR3 runs 17 amino acids, cysteine and phenylalanine included. Only CDR3 DNA remains: 51 bases, in frame from the first base. This clone showed up just a few times. There is no known antigen for this receptor. Per-nucleotide qualities are absent, and no much larger clonotype sits a single base away. High-throughput TCRbeta CDR3 sequencing of frozen genomic DNA was performed by immunoSEQ, with PCR amplification, mapping, bias correction and internal controls included. In the original analysis: Productive rearrangements were retained, and unique TCRbeta sequences were defined by the CDR3 nucleotide sequence together with the V and J gene. Donor-reactive sequences required at least 5-fold expansion in CFSE-low cells versus unstimulated pre-transplant cells and at least 0.01% frequency. Minimum frequency thresholds were set for each subject based on the unstimulated sample with the lowest template count, ensuring at least 90% detection power. Jensen-Shannon divergence between the top 1000 TCRbeta sequences post-transplant and pre-transplant was used to measure repertoire turnover. Changes in detection of donor-reactive sequences were assessed with two-sided Fisher's exact tests. The clones in this table, taken by TCRdb from immuneACCESS, are in-frame only. Not every clone is retained; where verified, under half of the shortfall comes from an unresolved V gene, and the cause of the rest is unknown. Clonal size and the V and J genes are those of that table, whereas D and trimming came from the DNA. In this sample the table shows fewer than 65,000 clones, approximately 77% of which occur a single time. The ten biggest clones cover 7.5% to 10% of the sample.

The paper as a whole reports these results and caveats: The conclusions were preliminary, being limited by small, heterogeneous patient numbers and by non-standardized post-transplant time points. Without allograft tissue specimens, donor-reactive T cells may have migrated into the graft rather than being deleted. In 5 of 8 subjects, regardless of tolerance or HCV status, circulating donor-reactive CD4 TCRbeta sequences dropped significantly post-transplant. In two subjects, low numbers of available donor cells limited the measurable donor-reactive repertoire. The decline in donor-reactive sequences exceeded the decline in third party-reactive sequences, suggesting partial antigen-specific deletion that was unrelated to withdrawal success. When repertoire turnover was taken into account, detection of donor-reactive sequences was significantly reduced in 7 of 8 subjects for CD4 and in 8 of 8 subjects for CD8.

Thawed unstimulated PBMCs were stained for CD3, CD4 and CD8 and FACS-sorted into CD3+CD4+ and CD3+CD8+ populations. Randomization to immunosuppression withdrawal applied to every one of the 8 studied subjects. Genomic DNA was isolated with the Qiagen DNeasy Blood and Tissue Kit. The receptor's source is a human patient who received a liver transplant. After a transplant, some T cells may be of graft donor origin. The receptor chain draws on TRBV18 and TRBJ1-1; a confident D gene designation cannot be given. The specimen comprised CD4+ T cells from blood, sampled at the 22-month timepoint. CDR3 protein: CASSPPSQNLMNTEAFF. In nucleotides, the sequence is TGTGCCAGCTCACCACCGTCACAGAACTTAATGAACACTGAAGCTTTCTTT.